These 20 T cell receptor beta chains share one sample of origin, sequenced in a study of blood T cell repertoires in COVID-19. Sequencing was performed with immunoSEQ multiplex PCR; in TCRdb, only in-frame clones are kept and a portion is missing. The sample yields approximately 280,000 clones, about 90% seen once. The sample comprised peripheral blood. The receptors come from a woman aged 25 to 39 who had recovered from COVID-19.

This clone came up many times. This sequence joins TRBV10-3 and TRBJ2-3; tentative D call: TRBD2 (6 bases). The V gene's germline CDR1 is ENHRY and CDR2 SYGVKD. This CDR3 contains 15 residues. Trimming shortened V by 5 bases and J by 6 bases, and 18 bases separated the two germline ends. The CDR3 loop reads CAISSGLLREDTQYF. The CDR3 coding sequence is TGTGCCATCAGTTCCGGACTCCTTCGGGAGGATACGCAGTATTTT.

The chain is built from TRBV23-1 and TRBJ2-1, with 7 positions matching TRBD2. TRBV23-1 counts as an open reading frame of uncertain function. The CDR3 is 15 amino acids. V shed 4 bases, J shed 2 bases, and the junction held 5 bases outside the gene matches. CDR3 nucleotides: TGCGCCAGCAGTCCCCTTCGGGGGGCCTACAATGAGCAGTTCTTC. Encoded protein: CASSPLRGAYNEQFF.

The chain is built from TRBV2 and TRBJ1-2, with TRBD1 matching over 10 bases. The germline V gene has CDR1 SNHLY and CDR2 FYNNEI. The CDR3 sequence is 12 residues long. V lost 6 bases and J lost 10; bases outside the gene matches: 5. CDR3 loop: CASRGGTGDYTF. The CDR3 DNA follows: TGTGCCAGCAGGGGTGGGACAGGGGACTACACCTTC. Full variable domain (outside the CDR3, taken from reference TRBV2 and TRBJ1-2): EPEVTQTPSHQVTQMGQEVILRCVPISNHLYFYWYRQILGQKVEFLVSFYNNEISEKSEIFDDQFSVERPDGSNFTLKIRSTKLEDSAMYFCASRGGTGDYTFGSGTRLTVV.

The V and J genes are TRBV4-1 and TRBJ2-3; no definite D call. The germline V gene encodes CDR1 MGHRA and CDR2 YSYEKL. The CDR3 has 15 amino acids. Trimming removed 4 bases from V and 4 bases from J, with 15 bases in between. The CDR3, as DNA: TGCGCCAGCAGCCCCGCATTACTCAGCGCAGATACGCAGTATTTT. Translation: CASSPALLSADTQYF.

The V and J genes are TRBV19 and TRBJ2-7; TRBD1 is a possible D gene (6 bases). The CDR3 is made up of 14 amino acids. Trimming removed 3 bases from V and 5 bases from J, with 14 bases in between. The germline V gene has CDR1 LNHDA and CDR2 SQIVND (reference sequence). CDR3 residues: CASSIDQGMNEQYF. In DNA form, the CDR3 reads TGTGCCAGTAGTATTGACCAGGGGATGAACGAGCAGTACTTC.

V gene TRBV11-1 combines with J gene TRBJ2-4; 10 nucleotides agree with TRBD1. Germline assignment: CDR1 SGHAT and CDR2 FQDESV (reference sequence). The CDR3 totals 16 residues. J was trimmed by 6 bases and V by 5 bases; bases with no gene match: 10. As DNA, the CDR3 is TGTGCCAGCAGCCCCCGGGACAGGGGCTCCATAAACATTCAGTACTTC. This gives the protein CASSPRDRGSINIQYF.

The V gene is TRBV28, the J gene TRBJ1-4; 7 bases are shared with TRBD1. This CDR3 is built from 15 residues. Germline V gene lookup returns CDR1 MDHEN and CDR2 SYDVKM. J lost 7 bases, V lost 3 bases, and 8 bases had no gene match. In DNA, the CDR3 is TGTGCCAGCAGTTTGTCGACAGGGTTGGCTGAAAAACTGTTTTTT. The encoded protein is CASSLSTGLAEKLFF.

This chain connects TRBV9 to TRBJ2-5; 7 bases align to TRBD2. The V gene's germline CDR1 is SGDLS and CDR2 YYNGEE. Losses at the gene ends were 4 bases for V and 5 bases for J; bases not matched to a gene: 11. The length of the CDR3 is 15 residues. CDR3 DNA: TGTGCCAGCAGCTCAGGAGCGGGAACGGGGGAGACCCAGTACTTC. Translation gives CASSSGAGTGETQYF.

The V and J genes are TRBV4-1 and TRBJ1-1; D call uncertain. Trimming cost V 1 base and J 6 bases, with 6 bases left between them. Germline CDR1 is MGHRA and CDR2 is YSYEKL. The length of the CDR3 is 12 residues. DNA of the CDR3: TGCGCCAGCAGCCAAGGGCTCCCTGAAGCTTTCTTT. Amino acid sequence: CASSQGLPEAFF.

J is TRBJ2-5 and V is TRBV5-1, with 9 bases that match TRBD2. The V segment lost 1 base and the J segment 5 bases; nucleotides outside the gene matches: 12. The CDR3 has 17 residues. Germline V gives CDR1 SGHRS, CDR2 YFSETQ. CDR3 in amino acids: CASSLNPPGTSSETQYF. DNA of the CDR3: TGCGCCAGCAGCTTGAATCCCCCCGGGACTAGCTCGGAGACCCAGTACTTC.

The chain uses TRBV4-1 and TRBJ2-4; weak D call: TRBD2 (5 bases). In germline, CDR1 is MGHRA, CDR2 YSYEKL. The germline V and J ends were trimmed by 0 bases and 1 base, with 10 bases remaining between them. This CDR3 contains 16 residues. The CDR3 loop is CASSQEDGVAKNIQYF. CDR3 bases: TGCGCCAGCAGCCAAGAGGACGGGGTGGCCAAAAACATTCAGTACTTC.

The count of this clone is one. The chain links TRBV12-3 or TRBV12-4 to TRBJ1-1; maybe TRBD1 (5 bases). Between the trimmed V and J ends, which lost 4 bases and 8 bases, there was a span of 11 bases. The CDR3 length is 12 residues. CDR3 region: CASSSRGLEAFF. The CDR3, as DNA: TGTGCCAGCAGTTCAAGGGGCCTGGAAGCTTTCTTT.

The DNA of the CDR3 is TGTGCCACCAAATACCCGTTACCGGGGAGCTACAATGAGCAGTTCTTC. It codes for CATKYPLPGSYNEQFF. This rearrangement joins TRBV24-1 to TRBJ2-1; maybe TRBD2 (5 bases). CDR1 and CDR2 (germline): KGHDR, SFDVKD. The CDR3 runs to 16 residues. V was shortened by 8 bases and J by 3 bases, with 19 bases between the two germline ends.

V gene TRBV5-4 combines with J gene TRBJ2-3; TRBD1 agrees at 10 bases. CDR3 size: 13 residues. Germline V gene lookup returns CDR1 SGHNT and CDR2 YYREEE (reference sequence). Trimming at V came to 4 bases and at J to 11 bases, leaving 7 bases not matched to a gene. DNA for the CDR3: TGTGCCAGCAGCATCTTAGGACAGGGGGGGCAGTATTTT. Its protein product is CASSILGQGGQYF.

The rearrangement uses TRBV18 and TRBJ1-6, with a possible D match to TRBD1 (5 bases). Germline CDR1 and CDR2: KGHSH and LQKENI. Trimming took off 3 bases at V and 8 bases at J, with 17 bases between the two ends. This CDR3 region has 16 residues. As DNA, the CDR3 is TGTGCCAGCTCACCTCAGGGACGCGGGAGAGATTCACCCCTCCACTTT. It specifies CASSPQGRGRDSPLHF.

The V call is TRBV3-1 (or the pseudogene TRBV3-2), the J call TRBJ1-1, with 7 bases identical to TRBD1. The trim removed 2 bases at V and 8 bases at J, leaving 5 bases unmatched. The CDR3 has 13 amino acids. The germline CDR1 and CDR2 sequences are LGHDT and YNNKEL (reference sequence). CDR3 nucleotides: TGTGCCAGCAGCCAACCTGACAGGGAAGAAGCTTTCTTT. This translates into CASSQPDREEAFF.

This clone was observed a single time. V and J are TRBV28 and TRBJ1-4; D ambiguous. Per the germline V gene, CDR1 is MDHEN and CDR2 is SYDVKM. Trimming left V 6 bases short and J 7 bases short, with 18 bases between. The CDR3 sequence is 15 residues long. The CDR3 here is CASSPEGVLSEKLFF. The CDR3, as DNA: TGTGCCAGCAGCCCTGAGGGTGTACTATCTGAAAAACTGTTTTTT.

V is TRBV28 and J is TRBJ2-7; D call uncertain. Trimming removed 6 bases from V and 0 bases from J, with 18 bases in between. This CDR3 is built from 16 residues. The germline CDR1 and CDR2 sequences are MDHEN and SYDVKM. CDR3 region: CASRRVDTPVSYEQYF. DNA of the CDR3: TGTGCCAGCAGGCGTGTCGACACCCCTGTCTCCTACGAGCAGTACTTC.

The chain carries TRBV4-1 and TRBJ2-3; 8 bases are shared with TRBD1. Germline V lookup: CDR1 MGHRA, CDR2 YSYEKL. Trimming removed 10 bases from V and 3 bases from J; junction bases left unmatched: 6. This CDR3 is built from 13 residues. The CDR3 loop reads CATGQGPTDTQYF. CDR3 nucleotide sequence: TGCGCCACTGGACAGGGCCCGACAGATACGCAGTATTTT.

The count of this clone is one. In nucleotides, the CDR3 is TGTGCCAGCAGTTCAAACCCTCCTAGGTGGCAAGATGGCTACACCTTC. Its protein product is CASSSNPPRWQDGYTF. The chain employs TRBV27 and TRBJ1-2, with no clear D. Per the germline V gene, CDR1 is MNHEY and CDR2 is SMNVEV (reference sequence). CDR3 length: 16 amino acids. Trimming cost V 4 bases and J 6 bases, with 21 bases left between them.